This T cell receptor beta chain was obtained from a study of control samples from healthy donors and cancer patients. This CDR3 is 14 amino acids long. J was trimmed by 0 bases and V by 6 bases; bases with no gene match: 4. Germline lookup yields CDR1 MNHEY and CDR2 SMNVEV (reference sequence). The assay was immunoSEQ multiplex PCR, and TCRdb's table has in-frame clones only and misses some. Of about 48,000 clones listed, over 90% were seen once; the top ten hold 23%. Material for sequencing was PBMCs. This receptor was obtained from a woman between 45 and 60 years old with head and neck cancer. The chain has TRBV27 and TRBJ2-7, with 8 bases lining up with TRBD1. The CDR3 sequence is CASSNRGISYEQYF. For the CDR3, the DNA is TGTGCCAGCAGCAACAGGGGGATCTCCTACGAGCAGTACTTC.